These T cell receptor beta chains were read from a single sample in a study of blood T cell repertoires in COVID-19. Produced via immunoSEQ multiplex PCR; TCRdb's table is partial and in-frame only. The data contain about 300,000 clones, roughly 90% of them singletons. Sequencing was carried out using PBMCs or T cells enriched from blood (not recorded which). The receptors shown here come from a woman in her 30s who had recovered from COVID-19. The CDR3 runs from the conserved cysteine through the conserved F or W. A D gene is named only where the DNA matches it firmly. Not all rows give a size; the values are once, few, many and, for expanded clones, a class.

size	J	V	D	DNA	CDR3
NA	TRBJ2-1	TRBV7-2	TRBD1	TGTGCCAGCAGCCCAAGGACAGGGGGCTACAATGAGCAGTTCTTC	CASSPRTGGYNEQFF
once	TRBJ2-3	TRBV19	TRBD1	TGTGCCAGTAGTCCAGTCCCGGGACAGGGGCCAGATACGCAGTATTTT	CASSPVPGQGPDTQYF
few	TRBJ1-4	TRBV7-9	TRBD1	TGTGCCAGCAGCGGCGAGGACAGGGGAGGCGAAAAACTGTTTTTT	CASSGEDRGGEKLFF
NA	TRBJ2-7	TRBV4-1	TRBD2	TGCGCCAGCAGCCAAGGGAGCGGGAGTGCGTACGAGCAGTACTTC	CASSQGSGSAYEQYF
NA	TRBJ2-4	TRBV28	NA	TGTGCCAGCACTTCAGGGGCGTACGACCTTAAACCAGCCAAAAACATTCAGTACTTC	CASTSGAYDLKPAKNIQYF
NA	TRBJ2-7	TRBV6-5	TRBD1	TGTGCCAGCAGACAACGGGGGACAGGGGTCTACGAGCAGTACTTC	CASRQRGTGVYEQYF
once	TRBJ2-3	TRBV6-5	TRBD1	TGTGCCAGCAGTTTCCTGACAGGGGGGACAGATACGCAGTATTTT	CASSFLTGGTDTQYF
NA	TRBJ2-3	TRBV24-1	TRBD1	TGTGCCACCAGTGACACACAGGGGTGGGGCACAGATACGCAGTATTTT	CATSDTQGWGTDTQYF
NA	TRBJ1-4	TRBV18	NA	TGTGCCAGCTCACCCGAGGTGAATGAAAAACTGTTTTTT	CASSPEVNEKLFF
NA	TRBJ2-7	TRBV6-2/TRBV6-3	NA	TGTGCCAGCAGCCCTGGGGAGGCTATCCTCCCCCACGAGCAGTACTTC	CASSPGEAILPHEQYF
NA	TRBJ1-5	TRBV27	NA	TGTGCCAGCAGTTCAATGGGAACAGGGACCCAGCATTTT	CASSSMGTGTQHF
NA	TRBJ2-7	TRBV20-1	NA	TGCAGTGGCCTACTTAACTACGAGCAGTACTTC	CSGLLNYEQYF
NA	TRBJ2-1	TRBV29-1	TRBD2	TGCAGCGTTTGGCTAGCGGGAAATTCCTACAATGAGCAGTTCTTC	CSVWLAGNSYNEQFF
NA	TRBJ1-6	TRBV27	NA	TGTGCCAGCAGTTCCTCCGGGTCACCCCTCCACTTT	CASSSSGSPLHF
few	TRBJ1-6	TRBV2	NA	TGTGCCAGCAGTGACAGTAATTCACCCCTCCACTTT	CASSDSNSPLHF
NA	TRBJ2-1	TRBV30	NA	TGTGCCTGGGCGGGTTTCCCTTACAATGAGCAGTTCTTC	CAWAGFPYNEQFF
NA	TRBJ2-5	TRBV7-6	NA	TGTGCCAGCAGCTTAGCAGGGGATGTCGAGACCCAGTACTTC	CASSLAGDVETQYF
NA	TRBJ2-1	TRBV2	TRBD2	TGTGCCAGCAGGGTAGAGGGACTAGCGGCCAATGAGCAGTTCTTC	CASRVEGLAANEQFF
few	TRBJ2-2	TRBV14	NA	TGTGCCAGCAGCCTGGCGGGCGGCACCGGGGAGCTGTTTTTT	CASSLAGGTGELFF
NA	TRBJ1-5	TRBV19	TRBD1	TGTGCCAGTAGTGAATTGGGACAGGGGAACAATCAGCCCCAGCATTTT	CASSELGQGNNQPQHF
once	TRBJ2-3	TRBV10-3	TRBD2	TGTGCCATGGGGACTAGCGGGAGTGCAGATACGCAGTATTTT	CAMGTSGSADTQYF
NA	TRBJ2-7	TRBV5-1	TRBD2	TGCGCCAGCAGCTTGGATGCCAGCGGGGTAATCTACGAGCAGTACTTC	CASSLDASGVIYEQYF
NA	TRBJ1-4	TRBV12-2	NA	TGTGCAAGTCGCCGTCCGAGGGAGCCCTCAACTAATGAAAAACTGTTTTTT	CASRRPREPSTNEKLFF
NA	TRBJ2-5	TRBV13	TRBD1	TGTGCCAGCAGCTTAGTGGCCCTGGGGACAGGGGGGGAAGAGACCCAGTACTTC	CASSLVALGTGGEETQYF
NA	TRBJ1-1	TRBV18	NA	TGTGCCAGCTCACCGGACAGTGGGGACACTGAAGCTTTCTTT	CASSPDSGDTEAFF
NA	TRBJ2-5	TRBV11-2	TRBD2	TGTGCCAGCAGCTCCTCGGGACTAGCGGGAAATTACCAAGAGACCCAGTACTTC	CASSSSGLAGNYQETQYF
NA	TRBJ2-7	TRBV7-2	TRBD2	TGTGCCAGCATGCTAGCGGGAGGACCCAACTACGAGCAGTACTTC	CASMLAGGPNYEQYF
NA	TRBJ2-1	TRBV5-1	TRBD1	TGCGCCAGCAGCACGGGAGGGACAGGGGGCGGTGAGCAGTTCTTC	CASSTGGTGGGEQFF
NA	TRBJ1-5	TRBV28	TRBD1	TGTGCCAGCCAAGGGGGACAGCCCCATCAGCCCCAGCATTTT	CASQGGQPHQPQHF
NA	TRBJ2-1	TRBV3-1/TRBV3-2	NA	TGTGCCAGCAGCCAAGAGCGGCCCCCCCGAAATGAGCAGTTCTTC	CASSQERPPRNEQFF
once	TRBJ1-4	TRBV5-4	NA	TGTGCCAGCAGCCACCACAGGGAGACGGGGACAACTAATGAAAAACTGTTTTTT	CASSHHRETGTTNEKLFF
NA	TRBJ1-4	TRBV6-6	NA	TGTGCCAGCAGTTACTCGCTGACTCAGTTTTTT	CASSYSLTQFF
NA	TRBJ1-6	TRBV19	NA	TGTGCCAGTAATCAGGGCGGATATAATTCACCCCTCCACTTT	CASNQGGYNSPLHF
many	TRBJ2-3	TRBV9	TRBD2	TGTGCCAGCAGCCCACGAACGACTAGCGGGAGCACAGATACGCAGTATTTT	CASSPRTTSGSTDTQYF
NA	TRBJ2-5	TRBV20-1	NA	TGCAGGAGGGCCCAAGAGACCCAGTACTTC	CRRAQETQYF
NA	TRBJ2-1	TRBV18	TRBD1	TGTGCCAGCTCACCACAGGGACAGGGGGCGAATAGTGAGCAGTTCTTC	CASSPQGQGANSEQFF
NA	TRBJ1-4	TRBV19	TRBD1	TGTGCCAGCCGACAGGGTCCTAATGAAAAACTGTTTTTT	CASRQGPNEKLFF
NA	TRBJ1-2	TRBV28	TRBD1	TGTGCCAGCACCCTTCCGGGACAGATTTCTGGGGACTTC	CASTLPGQISGDF
NA	TRBJ2-1	TRBV6-6	NA	TGTGCCAGCAGCCCCCGGAATGAGCAGTTCTTC	CASSPRNEQFF
NA	TRBJ1-5	TRBV19	TRBD1	TGTGCCAGTAGCGCCGGGACAGGGGGAACTAATCAGCCCCAGCATTTT	CASSAGTGGTNQPQHF
NA	TRBJ2-3	TRBV23-1	TRBD1	TGCGCCAGCAGTCCCCTTATTTCAGGGGGCATATCAGATACGCAGTATTTT	CASSPLISGGISDTQYF
NA	TRBJ1-2	TRBV7-8	TRBD1	TGTGCCAGCAGCTCGTACCCCCGGGACAGGGGTGAGGGCTACACCTTC	CASSSYPRDRGEGYTF
NA	TRBJ2-7	TRBV27	TRBD2	TGTGCCAGCGGACGGGCGGGGGACTCCTACGAGCAGTACTTC	CASGRAGDSYEQYF
NA	TRBJ2-1	TRBV19	NA	TGTGCCACCGGGAGTTCCAATGAGCAGTTCTTC	CATGSSNEQFF
NA	TRBJ2-7	TRBV7-2	NA	TGTGCCAGCAGCTCGCCATCTGGGGGGGCCCACTACGAGCAGTACTTC	CASSSPSGGAHYEQYF
NA	TRBJ2-7	TRBV7-8	NA	TGTGCCAGCAGCTTAACGGCTTTAGCGGCACAGAATTACGAGCAGTACTTC	CASSLTALAAQNYEQYF
NA	TRBJ1-4	TRBV27	NA	TGTGCCAGTCAGGGTTCTCTAAATGAAAAACTGTTTTTT	CASQGSLNEKLFF
once	TRBJ2-2	TRBV10-3	TRBD2	TGTGCCATCACCCGGGAGGGCCTCGGGGAGCTGTTTTTT	CAITREGLGELFF
NA	TRBJ2-1	TRBV10-1	TRBD2	TGCGCCAGCAGTGAGTCCAGAAGCGGGGGCTACAATGAGCAGTTCTTC	CASSESRSGGYNEQFF
NA	TRBJ1-2	TRBV15	NA	TGTGCCACCAGCGACCCCCGGGGGGGATGGAACTATGGCTACACCTTC	CATSDPRGGWNYGYTF
NA	TRBJ2-5	TRBV12-3/TRBV12-4	TRBD2	TGTGCCAGCAGTTTAATTGCGGGAGCGTCCCAGTACTTC	CASSLIAGASQYF
NA	TRBJ2-1	TRBV24-1	TRBD2	TGTGCCACCAGTGACCCGAGAGCGGGAGTGAGAGGGCTACGTAACAATGAGCAGTTCTTC	CATSDPRAGVRGLRNNEQFF
few	TRBJ1-3	TRBV11-2	NA	TGTGCCAGCAGCCGGGATATTAACTCTGGAAACACCATATATTTT	CASSRDINSGNTIYF